This T cell receptor (beta chain) was recovered during a study of early T cells in non-severe SARS-CoV-2 infection. In the study overall: Whole-blood bulk RNA, unsorted, was sequenced, and chains were unpaired.

The table lists this clonotype with many counts. V dropped 2 bases and J dropped 4; count of bases not matched to a gene: 9. This CDR3 region has 18 residues. Looked up from germline, CDR1 is MGHDK and CDR2 is SYGVNS. Individual cDNA molecules were tagged with unique molecular identifiers. From the 5' RACE reads, TCRdb called clonotypes with MiXCR, one entry per CDR3 protein. The sample includes roughly 40,000 distinct CDR3 sequences, 5.9% of them seen just once. This chain uses TRBV25-1 with TRBJ2-1; the match to TRBD2 covers 12 bases. The sample was whole blood. This TCR was sampled from an adult who was a healthcare worker with PCR-confirmed SARS-CoV-2 infection or an uninfected control (not recorded which). CDR3 residues: CASSEETSGRYLYNEQFF. The CDR3, as DNA: TGTGCCAGCAGTGAAGAGACTAGCGGGAGATATTTGTACAATGAGCAGTTCTTC.